This T cell receptor (beta chain) stems from a study of identical twins. Study findings and constraints: Rather than following the same donors, the conclusions depended on cross-sectional statistical analysis. Out-of-frame alpha sequences common to twins exhibited a surplus of low generation probability. Because invariant MAIT and iNKT cells could be present, zero-insertion analyses could be partly confounded.

It was template switching that added a universal primer site, and there were unique molecular identifiers on the cDNA. Using its own MiXCR run on the 5' RACE reads, TCRdb lists one record per CDR3 protein. The sample includes some 560,000 distinct CDR3 sequences, nearly 10% of them seen just once. On this clonotype itself: The antigen remains undetermined.

This CDR3 region has 15 residues. Trimming stripped 3 bases from V and 1 base from J, with 14 bases between. The germline V gene encodes CDR1 SGHKS and CDR2 YYEKEE (reference sequence). This same sample was also taken into another study, of yellow fever vaccine responses in identical twins.

The clonotype was recovered from a woman aged 18-29 years in good health. V is TRBV5-5 and J is TRBJ2-7, with a weak D call TRBD2 (5 bases). Sequences were obtained from PBMCs. CDR3 DNA: TGTGCCAGCAGCTCTCGAGGGAAAAATTCCTACGAGCAGTACTTC. As protein: CASSSRGKNSYEQYF.